One and the same sample provided the 19 T cell receptor beta chains below, sequenced in a study of T cell changes during pregnancy in multiple sclerosis. Sequenced by immunoSEQ multiplex PCR; TCRdb stores in-frame clones only, minus some. The data show about 40,000 clones, 92% seen once. This specimen was CD8+ T cells from peripheral blood mononuclear cells, taken in the first trimester of pregnancy. These receptors were obtained from a female donor with multiple sclerosis, enrolled in a pregnancy study.

The chain carries TRBV6-5 and TRBJ2-5; the match to TRBD2 covers 9 bases. From germline, CDR1 is MNHEY and CDR2 SVGAGI. V gave up 4 bases and J gave up 5 bases; unmatched junction bases: 8. This CDR3 is 15 amino acids long. In DNA, the CDR3 is TGTGCCAGCAGTTCTTCAGCGGGGGGAGGCGAGACCCAGTACTTC. Amino acids: CASSSSAGGGETQYF.

This sequence joins TRBV5-6 and TRBJ1-1; D is possibly TRBD1 (6 bases). V was pared by 4 bases and J by 2 bases, with 12 bases between. Germline V gives CDR1 SGHDT, CDR2 YYEEEE. This CDR3 has 14 residues. The CDR3: CASSQGQSNTEAFF. CDR3 in DNA: TGTGCCAGCAGCCAGGGACAATCAAACACTGAAGCTTTCTTT.

The gene calls are TRBV5-6 and TRBJ2-1, with TRBD2 identical over 9 bases. CDR1 is SGHDT, CDR2 YYEEEE, per germline. CDR3 length: 14 residues. Trimming removed 2 bases from V and 10 bases from J; junction bases left unmatched: 7. The CDR3 loop is CASSFGAGGREQFF. As DNA, the CDR3 is TGTGCCAGCAGCTTCGGAGCGGGGGGCAGGGAGCAGTTCTTC. Drawing the rest from reference TRBV5-6 and TRBJ2-1, the complete variable domain is DAGVTQSPTHLIKTRGQQVTLRCSPKSGHDTVSWYQQALGQGPQFIFQYYEEEERQRGNFPDRFSGHQFPNYSSELNVNALLLGDSALYLCASSFGAGGREQFFGPGTRLTVL.

The V call is TRBV13, the J call TRBJ2-1; 8 bases are shared with TRBD2. In germline, CDR1 is PRHDT, CDR2 FYEKMQ (reference sequence). The V gene end was trimmed by 11 bases and the J gene end by 8 bases; junction bases not matched to a gene: 14. The CDR3 totals 14 residues. CDR3 residues: CAGASGSLGDEQFF. The CDR3 nucleotides read TGTGCCGGGGCTAGCGGGTCCCTGGGGGATGAGCAGTTCTTC.

The CDR3 is CASSEYSGGLTDTQYF. As DNA, the CDR3 is TGTGCCAGCAGTGAATATAGCGGGGGGTTGACAGATACGCAGTATTTT. V and J are TRBV2 and TRBJ2-3; TRBD2 matches 10 bases. The CDR3 runs 16 residues. V trimming: 2 bases; J trimming: 3 bases; junction bases outside the gene matches: 5. The V gene's germline CDR1 is SNHLY and CDR2 FYNNEI.

The V call is TRBV6-5, the J call TRBJ1-2; no definite D call. The V end lost 0 bases, the J end lost 8 bases, and 10 bases lay between the germline ends. CDR1 and CDR2 from the germline V gene are MNHEY and SVGAGI. The CDR3 is 13 residues long. In nucleotides, the CDR3 is TGTGCCAGCAGTTACTCAGCGGGATCGGGCTACACCTTC. It is translated as CASSYSAGSGYTF.

This chain joins TRBV5-6 and TRBJ2-1, with 12 bases lining up with TRBD2. V was pared by 0 bases and J by 8 bases, with 3 bases of the junction left unmatched. Germline lookup yields CDR1 SGHDT and CDR2 YYEEEE. The CDR3 sequence is 15 residues long. The CDR3 sequence is CASSLALAGGYEQFF. CDR3 DNA: TGTGCCAGCAGCTTGGCGCTAGCGGGGGGGTATGAGCAGTTCTTC.

The rearrangement links TRBV4-2 to TRBJ1-1; TRBD1 aligns across 9 bases. This CDR3 is built from 15 residues. The germline CDR1 and CDR2 sequences are LGHNA and YNFKEQ. The V and J ends lost 0 bases and 6 bases, in that order; junction bases with no gene match: 5. The CDR3 DNA reads as TGTGCCAGCAGCCAAGATTGGGGACAGGGCTCTGAAGCTTTCTTT. It translates to CASSQDWGQGSEAFF.

This clone was detected only once. V and J are TRBV11-2 and TRBJ2-1; D perhaps matches TRBD1 (5 bases). CDR1 and CDR2 from the germline V gene are SGHAT and FQNNGV. Trimming cost V 5 bases and J 10 bases, with 9 bases left between them. CDR3 length: 11 amino acids. The CDR3 loop reads CASSLGAEQFF. As DNA, the CDR3 is TGTGCCAGCAGCCTAGGGGCCGAGCAGTTCTTC.

The chain uses TRBV29-1 and TRBJ1-2, with D unresolved. The CDR3 extends over 13 amino acids. Germline CDR1 reads SQVTM; CDR2 reads ANQGSEA. V was cut by 4 bases and J by 3 bases, with 12 bases left in between. The CDR3 region is CSVGFGEDYGYTF. CDR3 DNA: TGCAGCGTTGGGTTTGGGGAGGACTATGGCTACACCTTC.

The rearrangement links TRBV30 to TRBJ2-5; D is uncertain. CDR3 length: 14 residues. Germline CDR1 and CDR2: GTSNPN and SVGIG (reference sequence). Trimming took off 0 bases at V and 5 bases at J, with 13 bases between the two ends. The CDR3 reads CAWSVVGSGETQYF. CDR3 bases: TGTGCCTGGAGTGTTGTCGGGTCCGGGGAGACCCAGTACTTC.

This clone was recorded once. The chain employs TRBV5-5 and TRBJ2-3; D is unclear. The CDR3 contains 16 residues. Germline V gene lookup returns CDR1 SGHKS and CDR2 YYEKEE (reference sequence). V was pared by 2 bases and J by 2 bases, with 15 bases between. The DNA of the CDR3 is TGTGCCAGCAGCTTCGGTAGCCCCGCTGCCACAGATACGCAGTATTTT. Translated: CASSFGSPAATDTQYF. The full variable domain, with the rest looked up from reference TRBV5-5 and TRBJ2-3, is DAGVTQSPTHLIKTRGQQVTLRCSPISGHKSVSWYQQVLGQGPQFIFQYYEKEERGRGNFPDRFSARQFPNYSSELNVNALLLGDSALYLCASSFGSPAATDTQYFGPGTRLTVL.

This chain connects TRBV29-1 to TRBJ1-2, with D unresolved. CDR1 is SQVTM and CDR2 is ANQGSEA in the germline V gene. The CDR3 is 10 residues long. Trimming left V 1 base short and J 8 bases short, with 5 bases between. The CDR3 nucleotides are TGCAGCGTTGAAGGGGAGGGCTACACCTTC. It codes for CSVEGEGYTF.

This chain joins TRBV7-9 and TRBJ1-2; D is ambiguous. Germline CDR1 and CDR2: SEHNR and FQNEAQ (reference sequence). The CDR3 loop spans 13 amino acids. The V end was cut by 5 bases, the J end by 0 bases, with 7 bases between. The DNA for the CDR3 is TGTGCCAGCAGCCCTGACTCTAACTATGGCTACACCTTC. Protein sequence: CASSPDSNYGYTF.

The rearrangement links TRBV5-5 to TRBJ2-7; D is possibly TRBD1 (6 bases). Trimming removed 0 bases from V and 3 bases from J, with 13 bases in between. Per the germline V gene, CDR1 is SGHKS and CDR2 is YYEKEE (reference sequence). CDR3 length equals 15 residues. DNA for the CDR3: TGTGCCAGCAGCTTGGCTTACAGGGTCAGCTACGAGCAGTACTTC. As protein: CASSLAYRVSYEQYF.

The CDR3: CASSIGQGNGYTF. CDR3 DNA: TGTGCCAGTAGTATAGGACAGGGTAACGGCTACACCTTC. The chain has TRBV19 and TRBJ1-2; the match to TRBD1 covers 7 bases. The CDR3 contains 13 residues. The germline V gene has CDR1 LNHDA and CDR2 SQIVND (reference sequence). V lost 1 base and J lost 8; bases outside the gene matches: 4.

The V gene is TRBV10-2, the J gene TRBJ2-7; no clear D gene. Germline CDR1 and CDR2: WSHSY and SAAADI. The V end lost 3 bases, the J end lost 5 bases, and 8 bases lay between the germline ends. The CDR3 totals 12 residues. The CDR3 bases are TGCGCCAGCAGTGATATCCCCCACGAGCAGTACTTC. Its translation is CASSDIPHEQYF.

The chain has TRBV9 and TRBJ1-4; 9 bases match TRBD1. The CDR3 loop spans 12 amino acids. The junction had 3 bases not matched to a gene; V was cut back by 7 bases and J by 8 bases. Germline lookup yields CDR1 SGDLS and CDR2 YYNGEE. CDR3 bases: TGTGCCAGCGGGACAGGGCAAGAAAAACTGTTTTTT. It yields the protein CASGTGQEKLFF.

The chain combines TRBV19 with TRBJ1-5; 11 nucleotides line up with TRBD1. V was clipped by 6 bases and J by 4 bases; unmatched bases: 5. CDR3 size: 15 residues. Germline values: CDR1 LNHDA, CDR2 SQIVND (reference sequence). CDR3 residues: CASSRDRGYNQPQHF. Written as DNA, the CDR3 is TGTGCCAGTAGCCGGGACAGGGGGTATAATCAGCCCCAGCATTTT.